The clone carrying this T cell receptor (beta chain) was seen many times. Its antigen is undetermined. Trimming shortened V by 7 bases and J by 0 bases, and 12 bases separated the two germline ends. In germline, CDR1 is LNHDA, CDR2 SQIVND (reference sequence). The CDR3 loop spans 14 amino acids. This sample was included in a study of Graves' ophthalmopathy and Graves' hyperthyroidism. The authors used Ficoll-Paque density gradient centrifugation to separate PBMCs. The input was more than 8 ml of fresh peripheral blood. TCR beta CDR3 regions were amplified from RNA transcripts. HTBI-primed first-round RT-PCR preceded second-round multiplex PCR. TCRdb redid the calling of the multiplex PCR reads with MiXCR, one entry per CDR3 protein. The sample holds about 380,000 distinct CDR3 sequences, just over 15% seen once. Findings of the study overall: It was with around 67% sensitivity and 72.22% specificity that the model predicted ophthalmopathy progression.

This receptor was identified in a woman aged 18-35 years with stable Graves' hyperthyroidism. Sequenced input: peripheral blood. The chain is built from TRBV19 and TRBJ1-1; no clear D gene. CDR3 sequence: CASKVSLLNTEAFF. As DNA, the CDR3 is TGTGCCAGTAAGGTCAGCCTACTGAACACTGAAGCTTTCTTT.